This T cell receptor beta chain was identified in a study of blood T cell repertoires in COVID-19. As for the study in general: COVID-19 samples collected from the United States, Italy and Spain covered acute and convalescent phases. Sources were T cells, B-cell-depleted T cells, or PBMCs; the material itself was cDNA or gDNA.

The Seattle patients joined while their infection was active and were tracked longitudinally afterward. As handled by the study authors: Counts of nucleated cells, estimated from reference gene primer amplification, were obtained. Assay: immunoSEQ multiplex PCR; the TCRdb copy retains only in-frame clones and omits some. That table is the source of V, J and clone size, and D and trimming were worked out from the DNA. The sample lists more than 350,000 clones; roughly 90% were seen once. The CDR3 covers 19 residues. The V and J ends lost 4 bases and 0 bases, in that order; junction bases with no gene match: 11. Germline loops: CDR1 SGHDN, CDR2 FVKESK.

The chain joins TRBV14 to TRBJ2-1; TRBD2 aligns across 11 bases. Sequenced sample: peripheral blood. The receptor was isolated from a woman under 40 with COVID-19, enrolled during active disease. CDR3 residues: CASSRTSGRKGSSYNEQFF. Written as DNA, the CDR3 is TGTGCCAGCAGCCGAACTAGCGGGAGAAAAGGGAGCTCCTACAATGAGCAGTTCTTC.